Shown below are 25 T cell receptor beta chains from a single sample sequenced in a study of blood T cell repertoires in COVID-19. Libraries were prepared by immunoSEQ multiplex PCR; TCRdb keeps only in-frame clonotypes and omits some of them. The sample holds 270,000 or so clones, 90% seen once. The specimen sequenced was peripheral blood. All receptors derive from a woman aged 55-70 years with COVID-19, enrolled during active disease.

The V call is TRBV6-6, the J call TRBJ1-4; 7 nucleotides agree with TRBD1. J gave up 0 bases and V 8 bases, and 6 bases lay outside the gene matches. CDR3 length: 15 residues. Germline V gene lookup returns CDR1 MNHNY and CDR2 SVGAGI (reference sequence). This CDR3 reads CASDTGEATNEKLFF. CDR3 bases: TGTGCCAGCGATACAGGGGAAGCAACTAATGAAAAACTGTTTTTT.

This clone was found once. The chain couples TRBV9 to TRBJ1-1; 7 nucleotides match TRBD1. This CDR3 spans 13 amino acids. With 8 bases clipped from V and 3 bases from J, the junction kept 7 bases outside the gene matches. Germline values: CDR1 SGDLS, CDR2 YYNGEE. The DNA of the CDR3 is TGTGCCAGTACCCGGGACAGTGACACTGAAGCTTTCTTT. This codes for CASTRDSDTEAFF.

The CDR3 is CASSITDAGGYTF. For the CDR3, the DNA is TGTGCCAGTAGTATAACCGACGCGGGTGGCTACACCTTC. This chain uses TRBV19 with TRBJ1-2; D is unresolved. CDR1 is LNHDA and CDR2 is SQIVND in the germline V gene (reference sequence). V dropped 2 bases and J dropped 7 bases, with 11 bases sitting between them. This CDR3 has 13 amino acids.

The gene calls are TRBV5-5 and TRBJ2-6, with D possibly TRBD1 on 6 matching bases. The CDR3 consists of 15 residues. V lost 4 bases, J lost 0 bases, and 8 bases lay in between. In germline, CDR1 is SGHKS, CDR2 YYEKEE (reference sequence). CDR3 DNA sequence: TGTGCCAGCAGCAACAGGGTCTCTGGGGCCAACGTCCTGACTTTC. Translating it yields CASSNRVSGANVLTF.

The chain is built from TRBV5-8 and TRBJ1-5; D is ambiguous. The V and J ends lost 4 bases and 9 bases respectively, with 20 bases between them. CDR1 is SGHTS and CDR2 is YDEGEE in the germline V gene. The CDR3 is made up of 15 amino acids. CDR3 bases: TGTGCCAGCAGCCCCCTGGCGGGCACGGGAGGGCCCCAGCATTTT. This codes for CASSPLAGTGGPQHF.

This clone was counted only a few times. V usage is TRBV9 and J usage is TRBJ1-1; 7 positions agree with TRBD1. After removal of 0 bases from V and 5 bases from J, the junction contained 7 bases not matched to a gene. The CDR3 has 15 amino acids. CDR1 is SGDLS, CDR2 YYNGEE, per germline. CDR3 sequence reads: CASSVGFEGATEAFF. The CDR3, as DNA: TGTGCCAGCAGCGTAGGCTTCGAGGGGGCGACTGAAGCTTTCTTT.

This rearrangement joins TRBV7-9 to TRBJ2-7; D perhaps matches TRBD1 (6 bases). The CDR3 runs 14 residues. V was pared by 1 base and J by 7 bases, with 14 bases between. CDR1 is SEHNR and CDR2 is FQNEAQ in the germline V gene (reference sequence). Here the CDR3 reads CASSLGGQTGEQYF. CDR3 bases: TGTGCCAGCAGCTTAGGAGGACAGACGGGGGAGCAGTACTTC. Variable domain in full (rest from reference TRBV7-9 and TRBJ2-7): DTGVSQNPRHKITKRGQNVTFRCDPISEHNRLYWYRQTLGQGPEFLTYFQNEAQLEKSRLLSDRFSAERPKGSFSTLEIQRTEQGDSAMYLCASSLGGQTGEQYFGPGTRLTVT.

The V and J genes are TRBV7-8 and TRBJ1-2; D may be TRBD1 (5 bases). CDR3 length: 22 residues. With 4 bases removed from V and 4 bases from J, the gap between germline ends came to 37 bases. Germline V gene lookup returns CDR1 SGHVS and CDR2 FQNEAQ. The CDR3 region has the DNA TGTGCCAGCAGCTCTTTGGGATGGAGGGGAACCTCGGGTACTCGCTCTCTCTATGGCTACACCTTC. Translating it yields CASSSLGWRGTSGTRSLYGYTF.

The rearrangement uses TRBV6-5 and TRBJ1-2; TRBD1 matches at 10 bases. Germline V gene lookup returns CDR1 MNHEY and CDR2 SVGAGI. The V segment lost 8 bases and the J segment 2 bases; nucleotides outside the gene matches: 8. CDR3 size: 15 residues. In DNA form, the CDR3 reads TGTGCCAGCCTTCCCGGGACAGGGGCAAACTATGGCTACACCTTC. Amino acid sequence: CASLPGTGANYGYTF.

This rearrangement joins TRBV30 to TRBJ2-1, with D perhaps matching TRBD1 (5 bases). Germline V gene sequence: CDR1 GTSNPN, CDR2 SVGIG (reference sequence). V was cut by 6 bases and J by 4 bases, with 7 bases left in between. This CDR3 contains 11 residues. In DNA form, the CDR3 reads TGTGCCTGTACAGGTTACAATGAGCAGTTCTTC. This translates into CACTGYNEQFF.

The J gene is TRBJ1-3, the V gene TRBV5-4; 11 nucleotides agree with TRBD1. V lost 0 bases to trimming and J lost 3 bases; unmatched junction nucleotides: 2. Germline CDR1 SGHNT, CDR2 YYREEE (reference sequence). The CDR3 spans 16 residues. The CDR3 sequence is CASSLGTGGNGNTIYF. As DNA, the CDR3 is TGTGCCAGCAGCTTGGGGACAGGGGGCAATGGAAACACCATATATTTT. The complete variable domain, with remaining parts taken from reference TRBV5-4 and TRBJ1-3, reads ETGVTQSPTHLIKTRGQQVTLRCSSQSGHNTVSWYQQALGQGPQFIFQYYREEENGRGNFPPRFSGLQFPNYSSELNVNALELDDSALYLCASSLGTGGNGNTIYFGEGSWLTVV.

The rearrangement joins TRBV6-1 to TRBJ2-2; 11 positions match TRBD2. The germline gives CDR1 MNHNS, CDR2 SASEGT. V was pared by 2 bases and J by 1 base, with 6 bases of the junction left unmatched. The CDR3 runs to 18 residues. The CDR3 nucleotides read TGTGCCAGCAGTGAACGAAAACTAGCGGGAGAGAACACCGGGGAGCTGTTTTTT. Translation gives CASSERKLAGENTGELFF.

The chain combines TRBV19 with TRBJ1-1, with D uncertain. The CDR3 runs 14 residues. The V gene lost 5 bases and the J gene lost 5 bases, with 15 bases spanning the gap. Germline loops: CDR1 LNHDA, CDR2 SQIVND (reference sequence). CDR3 sequence reads: CASSLTWTGTEAFF. The CDR3 coding sequence is TGTGCCAGTAGTCTGACATGGACGGGAACTGAAGCTTTCTTT.

The rearrangement joins TRBV19 to TRBJ1-5; D unclear. Trimming took 3 bases from V and 0 from J, leaving 6 bases between them. Germline V gives CDR1 LNHDA, CDR2 SQIVND (reference sequence). CDR3 length: 14 amino acids. The CDR3 DNA follows: TGTGCCAGTAGTATCGGGGTTAGCAATCAGCCCCAGCATTTT. As protein: CASSIGVSNQPQHF.

V is TRBV2 and J is TRBJ2-7; 11 nucleotides match TRBD1. Per the germline V gene, CDR1 is SNHLY and CDR2 is FYNNEI. Trimming cost V 6 bases and J 6 bases; bases outside gene matches: 10. The CDR3 extends over 15 amino acids. CDR3 DNA sequence: TGTGCCAGCAGAGCGGGACAGGGGGGATATTCCGAGCAGTACTTC. Translating it yields CASRAGQGGYSEQYF. The full variable domain, with the rest looked up from reference TRBV2 and TRBJ2-7, is EPEVTQTPSHQVTQMGQEVILRCVPISNHLYFYWYRQILGQKVEFLVSFYNNEISEKSEIFDDQFSVERPDGSNFTLKIRSTKLEDSAMYFCASRAGQGGYSEQYFGPGTRLTVT.

The rearrangement joins TRBV14 to TRBJ1-4, with TRBD1 identical over 7 bases. Germline lookup yields CDR1 SGHDN and CDR2 FVKESK. J was trimmed by 4 bases and V by 5 bases; bases with no gene match: 10. The CDR3 extends over 16 amino acids. For the CDR3, the DNA is TGTGCCAGCAGCTCACAGGGGAGAGGCGGTAATGAAAAACTGTTTTTT. Protein product: CASSSQGRGGNEKLFF.

This chain connects TRBV30 to TRBJ1-2; D call uncertain. There are 14 residues in the CDR3. The germline V and J ends were trimmed by 2 bases and 4 bases, with 14 bases remaining between them. Germline CDR1 reads GTSNPN; CDR2 reads SVGIG (reference sequence). The CDR3 loop is CAWSLHRSLYGYTF. CDR3 DNA sequence: TGTGCCTGGAGTCTCCACCGAAGCCTCTATGGCTACACCTTC.

The V and J genes are TRBV30 and TRBJ1-3, with 8 bases identical to TRBD1. Germline loops: CDR1 GTSNPN, CDR2 SVGIG (reference sequence). Trimming at V came to 2 bases and at J to 0 bases, leaving 3 bases not matched to a gene. CDR3 size: 15 residues. CDR3 loop: CAWSFTGGSGNTIYF. CDR3 nucleotide sequence: TGTGCCTGGAGTTTTACAGGGGGCTCTGGAAACACCATATATTTT.

The chain combines TRBV2 with TRBJ1-2; the match to TRBD1 covers 9 bases. Germline-derived CDR1 and CDR2 are SNHLY and FYNNEI. The junction had 5 bases not matched to a gene; V was cut back by 4 bases and J by 8 bases. CDR3 size: 13 residues. This CDR3 reads CASSGDRAGGYTF. CDR3 DNA sequence: TGTGCCAGCAGTGGGGACAGGGCCGGGGGCTACACCTTC.

The chain links TRBV9 to TRBJ2-1; D is possibly TRBD1 (6 bases). CDR1 is SGDLS, CDR2 YYNGEE, per germline. V lost 4 bases to trimming and J lost 4 bases, with 12 bases between them. The length of the CDR3 is 14 residues. The chain's CDR3 is CASSRRDTYNEQFF. Written as DNA, the CDR3 is TGTGCCAGCAGCAGACGGGACACTTACAATGAGCAGTTCTTC.

The J gene is TRBJ1-5, the V gene TRBV4-1; D call uncertain. Germline CDR1 and CDR2: MGHRA and YSYEKL. V was pared by 4 bases and J by 0 bases, with 13 bases between. This CDR3 has 16 amino acids. As DNA, the CDR3 is TGCGCCAGCAGCCCCCGGGAGGGTTATAGCAATCAGCCCCAGCATTTT. Residues: CASSPREGYSNQPQHF.

A single count supports this clone. Written as DNA, the CDR3 is TGCGCCAGCAGAGGACAGGGTGGGAACACTGAAGCTTTCTTT. It specifies CASRGQGGNTEAFF. The chain couples TRBV10-2 to TRBJ1-1, with 8 bases aligning to TRBD1. Per germline, CDR1 WSHSY and CDR2 SAAADI. The J segment lost 1 base and the V segment lost 6 bases, leaving 4 bases of the junction unmatched. The CDR3 runs to 14 residues.

V gene TRBV6-6 combines with J gene TRBJ1-2, with a weak D call TRBD1 (5 bases). Germline assignment: CDR1 MNHNY and CDR2 SVGAGI (reference sequence). V was cut by 7 bases and J by 4 bases, with 19 bases left in between. This CDR3 contains 15 residues. This CDR3 reads CASTTRTGNFYGYTF. The CDR3, as DNA: TGTGCCAGCACCACTCGAACAGGAAACTTCTATGGCTACACCTTC.

This chain joins TRBV18 and TRBJ2-7; D perhaps matches TRBD1 (5 bases). V lost 2 bases, J lost 5 bases, and 19 bases lay in between. The CDR3 totals 16 residues. From germline, CDR1 is KGHSH and CDR2 LQKENI. CDR3 in DNA: TGTGCCAGCTCACCAGTCGAACTCAGGGTTTTAGACGAGCAGTACTTC. It yields the protein CASSPVELRVLDEQYF. The variable domain in full, completed from reference TRBV18 and TRBJ2-7, reads NAGVMQNPRHLVRRRGQEARLRCSPMKGHSHVYWYRQLPEEGLKFMVYLQKENIIDESGMPKERFSAEFPKEGPSILRIQQVVRGDSAAYFCASSPVELRVLDEQYFGPGTRLTVT.

This chain joins TRBV13 and TRBJ1-3; maybe TRBD1 (5 bases). The CDR3 runs to 11 residues. Germline V gene sequence: CDR1 PRHDT, CDR2 FYEKMQ (reference sequence). Trimming took off 5 bases at V and 8 bases at J, with 7 bases between the two ends. The CDR3 nucleotides are TGTGCCAGCAGCCGGGGGGACACCATATATTTT. Protein product: CASSRGDTIYF. The full variable domain, in which reference TRBV13 and TRBJ1-3 provide the parts outside the CDR3, is AAGVIQSPRHLIKEKRETATLKCYPIPRHDTVYWYQQGPGQDPQFLISFYEKMQSDKGSIPDRFSAQQFSDYHSELNMSSLELGDSALYFCASSRGDTIYFGEGSWLTVV.